This is a list of T cell receptor beta chains from one sample in a study of cytomegalovirus exposure and HLA in healthy donors. Data came from immunoSEQ multiplex PCR; TCRdb stores just in-frame clones and leaves some out. The table lists around 210,000 clones, around 78% of them singletons. Sequencing was performed on PBMCs. These receptor sequences come from a boy younger than 18 in good health and CMV-seronegative. Both conserved end residues are part of each CDR3. Each record gives: clone size, V gene, J gene, D gene, CDR3 DNA, CDR3 protein. D genes are given only for firm matches. A clone size is listed for some rows: how often the clone was seen (once, few, many), or a class if it is expanded.

>-|TRBV9|TRBJ1-1|TRBD1
TGTGCCAGCAGCGTGACGGACAGGGGGTTCATGGACACTGAAGCTTTCTTT
CASSVTDRGFMDTEAFF
>once|TRBV7-9|TRBJ2-3|-
TGTTCCAGCAGCTTACCCGAAGGGAGTAGCACAGATACGCAGTATTTT
CSSSLPEGSSTDTQYF
>-|TRBV18|TRBJ1-1|-
TGTGCCAGCTCACTGGGGGAGGGCACTGAAGCTTTCTTT
CASSLGEGTEAFF
>-|TRBV5-1|TRBJ2-2|TRBD2
TGCGCCAGCAGCTCGGGGACTAGCGGAAACACCGGGGAGCTGTTTTTT
CASSSGTSGNTGELFF
>-|TRBV2|TRBJ1-5|-
TGTGCCAGCACCGGACAGAGAGATCAGCCCCAGCATTTT
CASTGQRDQPQHF
>once|TRBV5-4|TRBJ2-3|-
TGTGCCAGCAGCTTCTCTAGACAGATAACAGATACGCAGTATTTT
CASSFSRQITDTQYF
>-|TRBV6-1|TRBJ1-2|-
TGTGCCAGCAGCCGGACTGTTAGCCTATGGCTACACACCTTC
CASSRTVSLWLHTF
>-|TRBV7-2|TRBJ2-3|-
TGTGCCAGCAGCTTAATAGCGGGCACAGATACGCAGTATTTT
CASSLIAGTDTQYF
>-|TRBV19|TRBJ2-1|TRBD1
TGTGCCAGTAGACTAGGACAGGGACCCTATAGCTCCTACAATGAGCAGTTCTTC
CASRLGQGPYSSYNEQFF
>-|TRBV29-1|TRBJ1-2|TRBD1
TGCAGCGGTGTGGACAGGGAGAACTATGGCTACACCTTC
CSGVDRENYGYTF
>-|TRBV4-1|TRBJ2-3|TRBD2
TGCGCCAGCAGCCAAGAGCGTTTTTTTGCGGGGGGAACAGATACGCAGTATTTT
CASSQERFFAGGTDTQYF
>-|TRBV5-4|TRBJ1-1|-
TGTGCCAGCAGCTTACCTGGCCAGGTGAACACCGAAGCTTTCTTT
CASSLPGQVNTEAFF
>-|TRBV20-1|TRBJ1-2|-
TGCAGTGCTATACTCGACTATGGCTACACCTTC
CSAILDYGYTF
>-|TRBV7-2|TRBJ1-2|TRBD1
TGTGCCAGCAGCGCTAAAGACAGGGTCTATGGCTACACCTTC
CASSAKDRVYGYTF
>-|TRBV7-9|TRBJ2-7|-
TGTTCCAGCAGTGGGGGCGAGCAGCGATTGTACTTC
CSSSGGEQRLYF
>-|TRBV11-2|TRBJ2-1|-
TGTGCCAGCAGCTTAGTCTTCAGGCCCTTCGAGCAGTTCTTC
CASSLVFRPFEQFF
>-|TRBV4-1|TRBJ1-6|TRBD1
TGCGCCAGCAGTCGGACAGGGGGTGATAATTCACCCCTCCACTTT
CASSRTGGDNSPLHF
>-|TRBV5-4|TRBJ1-1|TRBD1
TGTGCCAGCAGCTTGGCCAGGGGGAGCACTGAAGCTTTCTTT
CASSLARGSTEAFF
>-|TRBV6-6|TRBJ1-4|-
TGTGCCAGCAGCCGCGGTGGGGAAAAACTGTTTTTT
CASSRGGEKLFF
>few|TRBV27|TRBJ1-1|TRBD1
TGTGCCAGCAGTTCCCCATACAGGGGAAACACTGAAGCTTTCTTT
CASSSPYRGNTEAFF
>-|TRBV5-1|TRBJ2-5|TRBD1
TGCGCCAGCAGCGGTCCCTGGACAGGGGGCCGAGAGACCCAGTACTTC
CASSGPWTGGRETQYF
>few|TRBV19|TRBJ1-1|-
TGTGCCAGTAGTATATTTCCACAGATGAACACTGAAGCTTTCTTT
CASSIFPQMNTEAFF
>-|TRBV10-1|TRBJ2-1|-
TGCGCCAGCAGTGAGCCGGGGCTGAGGAGGGATGAGCAGTTCTTC
CASSEPGLRRDEQFF
>-|TRBV7-9|TRBJ2-7|-
TGTGCCAGCAGCTTACATGAAGGGGGCTACGAGCAGTACTTC
CASSLHEGGYEQYF
>once|TRBV5-6|TRBJ2-2|TRBD2
TGTGCCAGCAGCTCCGGGACTAGCGGGGGGGTGAACACCGGGGAGCTGTTTTTT
CASSSGTSGGVNTGELFF
>-|TRBV4-2|TRBJ1-2|-
TGTGCCAGCAGCCAAGATCAATTAAGATGGGCCTATGGCTACACCTTC
CASSQDQLRWAYGYTF
>-|TRBV4-1|TRBJ2-5|-
TGCGCCAGCAGCCAAGATTCCGGGGAAGAGACCCAGTACTTC
CASSQDSGEETQYF
>-|TRBV2|TRBJ2-7|TRBD1
TGTGCCGCCAACAGGGGGACTCTCTCCTACGAGCAGTACTTC
CAANRGTLSYEQYF
>once|TRBV2|TRBJ2-5|TRBD2
TGTGCCAGCAGTACCACTAGCGGGGGACGAGAGACCCAGTACTTC
CASSTTSGGRETQYF
>-|TRBV19|TRBJ1-3|-
TGTGCCAGTAGTACTCAAACAGGGTCTGGAAACACCATATATTTT
CASSTQTGSGNTIYF
>few|TRBV5-1|TRBJ2-7|TRBD2
TGCGCCAGCAGCGCTCCCGGGACTAGCGGGGGGGTATTAAGCGAGCAGTACTTC
CASSAPGTSGGVLSEQYF
>-|TRBV9|TRBJ2-7|TRBD1
TGTGCCAGCAGCGTAGCCGGACAGGGGTACGAGCAGTACTTC
CASSVAGQGYEQYF
>-|TRBV29-1|TRBJ1-1|TRBD1
TGCAGCGGCCGGACAGGTTCGAACACTGAAGCTTTCTTT
CSGRTGSNTEAFF
>-|TRBV2|TRBJ2-7|TRBD2
TGTGCCAGCAGTGAGTTGGGACTAGCGGGAGGCAAGTCCTACGAGCAGTACTTC
CASSELGLAGGKSYEQYF
>-|TRBV5-1|TRBJ1-2|-
TGCGCCAGCAGCTCAGGACAGTCTGAGTACTATGGCTACACCTTC
CASSSGQSEYYGYTF
>-|TRBV9|TRBJ2-3|TRBD1
TGTGCCAGCAGCCCCAGGACAGGAACAAATTCAGATACGCAGTATTTT
CASSPRTGTNSDTQYF
>-|TRBV6-1|TRBJ1-1|TRBD1
TGTGCCAGCCGCGGGTCACAGGGGCGGTTTAAAGCTTTCTTT
CASRGSQGRFKAFF
>-|TRBV5-1|TRBJ1-1|-
TGCGCCAGCAGCTTCGGGATTATGAACACTGAAGCTTTCTTT
CASSFGIMNTEAFF
>-|TRBV5-4|TRBJ2-7|-
TGTGCCCTGCGGGGGCCAACCTCCTACGAGCAGTACTTC
CALRGPTSYEQYF
>-|TRBV11-2|TRBJ2-7|TRBD1
TGTGCCAGCAGCCAGGACAGGACCTTCTCCTACGAGCAGTACTTC
CASSQDRTFSYEQYF
>-|TRBV11-3|TRBJ2-3|-
TGTGCCAGCAGCCCCCACAGACTAAGCACAGATACGCAGTATTTT
CASSPHRLSTDTQYF
>-|TRBV6-1|TRBJ1-2|TRBD1
TGTGCCAGCGGTCGAGTAGGACAGGGGGCAGAGGGCTACACCTTC
CASGRVGQGAEGYTF
>-|TRBV18|TRBJ2-5|-
TGTGCCAGCTCACCACCCGGACTTCGTAAAGAGACCCAGTACTTC
CASSPPGLRKETQYF
>-|TRBV7-9|TRBJ2-3|TRBD1
TGTGCCAGCAGCTCGACAGGGGTGATAGATACGCAGTATTTT
CASSSTGVIDTQYF
>-|TRBV7-2|TRBJ2-6|TRBD2
TGTGCCAGCAGCTTAGAAGGCGGGAGGGCTGCTGGGGCCAACGTCCTGACTTTC
CASSLEGGRAAGANVLTF
>-|TRBV9|TRBJ2-3|-
TGTGCCAGCAGCGTAGCCCCGGCAGGGAGCACAGATACGCAGTATTTT
CASSVAPAGSTDTQYF
>once|TRBV5-1|TRBJ1-2|-
TGCGCCAGCAGCTTGGCCAGGGAGGAAGGCTACACCTTC
CASSLAREEGYTF
>-|TRBV6-1|TRBJ2-1|TRBD2
TGTGCCAGCAGTCTAGCGGGACGCTACAATGAGCAGTTCTTC
CASSLAGRYNEQFF
>few|TRBV7-6|TRBJ1-1|-
TGTGCCAGCCGCTCTGCTTTCTTT
CASRSAFF
>-|TRBV7-9|TRBJ1-2|TRBD1
TGTGCCAGCAGCTTTCAGGGGGAGGCTCGTGGCTACACCTTC
CASSFQGEARGYTF
>-|TRBV19|TRBJ2-7|-
TGTGCCAGTAGTATAGGGGGTCCGGGAGAGCAGTACTTC
CASSIGGPGEQYF
>-|TRBV30|TRBJ2-3|-
TGTGCCTGGAGTGCCGGAGTCTCAGATACGCAGTATTTT
CAWSAGVSDTQYF
>-|TRBV5-1|TRBJ2-1|-
TGCGCCAGCAGCGAGATAAGAGGCAATGAGCAGTTCTTC
CASSEIRGNEQFF
>-|TRBV30|TRBJ2-3|-
TGTGCCTGGATGTGGAGAGCTAGCACAGATACGCAGTATTTT
CAWMWRASTDTQYF